Each of the 23 T cell receptor beta chains below was sequenced from the same sample in a study of blood T cell repertoires in COVID-19. Measured with immunoSEQ multiplex PCR; TCRdb has only the in-frame clones, and not every one. The sample holds 110,000 or so clones; 75% to 90% are singletons and the top ten take more than 5%. Sequencing was carried out using peripheral blood. The source is a woman aged 55-70 years with COVID-19, enrolled during active disease.

This clone has only one observation. The genes are TRBV7-9 and TRBJ1-1; 7 bases are a match to TRBD1. The CDR3 loop spans 16 amino acids. The germline gives CDR1 SEHNR, CDR2 FQNEAQ (reference sequence). V lost 4 bases and J lost 1; bases outside the gene matches: 9. CDR3 residues: CASSSRNQGGNTEAFF. In nucleotides, the CDR3 is TGTGCCAGCAGCTCCCGCAATCAGGGGGGGAACACTGAAGCTTTCTTT.

In this sample, this clone turned up once. The rearrangement uses TRBV2 and TRBJ1-5, with D possibly being TRBD1 (5 bases). Per the germline V gene, CDR1 is SNHLY and CDR2 is FYNNEI. V was trimmed by 6 bases and J by 1 base, leaving 13 bases between them. CDR3 length equals 15 residues. Here the CDR3 DNA reads TGTGCCAGCAGGGGCAGGGCAAGGAGCAATCAGCCCCAGCATTTT. It yields the protein CASRGRARSNQPQHF.

This sequence joins TRBV5-1 and TRBJ2-3; 10 nucleotides line up with TRBD1. Germline V CDR1 and CDR2: SGHRS, YFSETQ. Unmatched junction bases numbered 3, after V lost 4 bases and J lost 1 base. The CDR3 has 15 amino acids. The CDR3 region is CASSRGTGGTDTQYF. CDR3 nucleotides: TGCGCCAGCAGCCGGGGGACAGGGGGCACAGATACGCAGTATTTT.

The chain uses TRBV9 and TRBJ1-4, with TRBD1 matching over 9 bases. CDR1 and CDR2 from the germline V gene are SGDLS and YYNGEE. The V segment lost 2 bases and the J segment 7 bases; nucleotides outside the gene matches: 15. The CDR3 consists of 18 residues. The CDR3 nucleotides are TGTGCCAGCAGCGTGGGACAGGGAAGAAATAGAGTAGGTGAAAAACTGTTTTTT. The encoded protein is CASSVGQGRNRVGEKLFF.

The DNA for the CDR3 is TGTGCCAGCAGCCAACTCGGACTAGCGGGGGGGTTGTATTTT. Its translation is CASSQLGLAGGLYF. The chain joins TRBV5-4 to TRBJ2-3; 15 bases line up with TRBD2. The CDR3 extends over 14 amino acids. CDR1 and CDR2 (germline): SGHNT, YYREEE (reference sequence). The junction had 8 bases not matched to a gene; V was cut back by 4 bases and J by 14 bases.

This chain links TRBV5-1 with TRBJ1-1; D gene unclear. Per the germline V gene, CDR1 is SGHRS and CDR2 is YFSETQ. With 3 bases removed from V and 4 bases from J, the gap between germline ends came to 10 bases. This CDR3 has 13 amino acids. The CDR3 nucleotides are TGCGCCAGCAGCTGGAACGAGGGCACTGAAGCTTTCTTT. This translates into CASSWNEGTEAFF. Combining the CDR3 with reference TRBV5-1 and TRBJ1-1 gives the whole variable domain KAGVTQTPRYLIKTRGQQVTLSCSPISGHRSVSWYQQTPGQGLQFLFEYFSETQRNKGNFPGRFSGRQFSNSRSEMNVSTLELGDSALYLCASSWNEGTEAFFGQGTRLTVV.

CDR3 loop: CASSRTSGEQETQYF. The CDR3 coding sequence is TGTGCCAGCAGCCGGACTAGCGGGGAGCAAGAGACCCAGTACTTC. The V gene is TRBV7-3, the J gene TRBJ2-5; 12 bases agree with TRBD2. The CDR3 covers 15 residues. V shed 5 bases and J 2 bases; nucleotides not matched to a gene: 3. CDR1 is SGHTA and CDR2 is FQGTGA in the germline V gene.

This chain links TRBV21-1 with TRBJ2-7; the D call in the table, TRBD1, was not verified against the DNA. TRBV21-1 constitutes a pseudogene. CDR3 length: 15 amino acids. This CDR3 is CASNNGGDRAYEQYF. The CDR3 region has the DNA TGTGCCAGCAACAACGGGGGGGACAGGGCCTACGAGCAGTACTTC.

In this sample, this clone turned up a few times. The chain joins TRBV7-2 to TRBJ1-5; no clear D gene. CDR1 is SGHTA and CDR2 is FQGNSA in the germline V gene. CDR3 length: 14 residues. Trimming left V 2 bases short and J 5 bases short, with 10 bases between. DNA of the CDR3: TGTGCCAGCAGCTTAAAAGTAGTGGATCAGCCCCAGCATTTT. As protein: CASSLKVVDQPQHF.

V usage is TRBV7-3 and J usage is TRBJ2-2; 8 bases line up with TRBD2. CDR3 size: 16 residues. V trimming: 0 bases; J trimming: 4 bases; junction bases outside the gene matches: 4. Germline values: CDR1 SGHTA, CDR2 FQGTGA. CDR3 loop: CASSLTILAGTGELFF. CDR3 bases: TGTGCCAGCAGCTTAACTATCCTAGCGGGCACCGGGGAGCTGTTTTTT.

The V gene is TRBV6-1, the J gene TRBJ2-1; 10 bases line up with TRBD2. This CDR3 is built from 16 residues. The trim removed 4 bases at V and 6 bases at J, leaving 9 bases unmatched. In germline, CDR1 is MNHNS, CDR2 SASEGT. The CDR3 loop reads CASSGWGTSVGNEQFF. CDR3 bases: TGTGCCAGCAGTGGCTGGGGGACTAGCGTTGGCAATGAGCAGTTCTTC.

The chain is built from TRBV7-9 and TRBJ1-1, with D unresolved. V was cut by 0 bases and J by 0 bases, with 5 bases left in between. Germline CDR1 reads SEHNR; CDR2 reads FQNEAQ (reference sequence). The CDR3 has 14 amino acids. CDR3: CASSLATVNTEAFF. In nucleotides, the CDR3 is TGTGCCAGCAGCTTAGCAACGGTGAACACTGAAGCTTTCTTT.

This clone was counted once. The genes are TRBV5-1 and TRBJ2-3, with 7 nucleotides matching TRBD1. The CDR3 has 14 residues. In germline, CDR1 is SGHRS, CDR2 YFSETQ. After removal of 4 bases from V and 0 bases from J, the junction contained 2 bases not matched to a gene. CDR3 coding DNA: TGCGCCAGCAGCAGGGGACAGAGCACAGATACGCAGTATTTT. Amino acid sequence: CASSRGQSTDTQYF.

This clone turned up a few times. The chain is built from TRBV7-9 and TRBJ1-2, with D hard to call. CDR1 is SEHNR, CDR2 FQNEAQ, per germline (reference sequence). The CDR3 is 12 amino acids. V lost 5 bases and J lost 4, with 8 bases in between. CDR3 amino acids: CASSTTSYGYTF. In nucleotides, the CDR3 is TGTGCCAGCAGCACCACTAGCTATGGCTACACCTTC. Variable domain in full (rest from reference TRBV7-9 and TRBJ1-2): DTGVSQNPRHKITKRGQNVTFRCDPISEHNRLYWYRQTLGQGPEFLTYFQNEAQLEKSRLLSDRFSAERPKGSFSTLEIQRTEQGDSAMYLCASSTTSYGYTFGSGTRLTVV.

The rearrangement joins TRBV5-1 to TRBJ1-2; 7 bases are shared with TRBD1. The CDR3 runs to 13 residues. Germline lookup yields CDR1 SGHRS and CDR2 YFSETQ. Unmatched junction bases numbered 4, after V lost 4 bases and J lost 4 bases. This CDR3 reads CASSRDRVYGYTF. In DNA form, the CDR3 reads TGCGCCAGCAGCCGCGACAGGGTCTATGGCTACACCTTC.

The chain carries TRBV18 and TRBJ1-3; D is possibly TRBD1 (6 bases). There are 16 residues in the CDR3. V was cut by 3 bases and J by 2 bases, with 14 bases left in between. CDR1 is KGHSH and CDR2 is LQKENI in the germline V gene. The DNA for the CDR3 is TGTGCCAGCTCACCCTTGCCCGGGACAACTGGAAACACCATATATTTT. Its protein product is CASSPLPGTTGNTIYF.

J is TRBJ1-4 and V is TRBV19; D gene unclear. The CDR3 is 13 amino acids. Trimming removed 3 bases at V and 7 bases at J, with 9 bases between. Germline V lookup: CDR1 LNHDA, CDR2 SQIVND (reference sequence). DNA of the CDR3: TGTGCCAGTAGTATCGGTGGTGGTGAAAAACTGTTTTTT. It encodes CASSIGGGEKLFF. Looking up the rest from reference TRBV19 and TRBJ1-4 gives the full variable domain: DGGITQSPKYLFRKEGQNVTLSCEQNLNHDAMYWYRQDPGQGLRLIYYSQIVNDFQKGDIAEGYSVSREKKESFPLTVTSAQKNPTAFYLCASSIGGGEKLFFGSGTQLSVL.

This chain connects TRBV7-9 to TRBJ2-7; D possibly corresponds to TRBD1 (6 bases). Germline CDR1 is SEHNR and CDR2 is FQNEAQ (reference sequence). The CDR3 sequence is 12 residues long. Between the trimmed V and J ends, which lost 5 bases and 4 bases, there was a span of 9 bases. Here the CDR3 DNA reads TGTGCCAGCAGCGATCAGGGGTACGAGCAGTACTTC. Amino acids: CASSDQGYEQYF.

V is TRBV9 and J is TRBJ1-2, with TRBD1 matching 9 bases. The germline gives CDR1 SGDLS, CDR2 YYNGEE. CDR3 length equals 17 residues. The V gene end was trimmed by 4 bases and the J gene end by 2 bases; junction bases not matched to a gene: 12. The CDR3 nucleotides read TGTGCCAGCAGCCCTCGTACAGGGGGCAATTTAAACTATGGCTACACCTTC. Translation: CASSPRTGGNLNYGYTF.

This clone was seen only a few times. The CDR3 sequence is CAWGPNQPQHF. Written as DNA, the CDR3 is TGTGCCTGGGGACCTAATCAGCCCCAGCATTTT. This rearrangement joins TRBV30 to TRBJ1-5; D gene ambiguous. V lost 5 bases, J lost 4 bases, and 6 bases lay in between. The CDR3 is 11 residues long. Germline V CDR1 and CDR2: GTSNPN, SVGIG (reference sequence).

This clone occurred once. The V and J genes are TRBV7-2 and TRBJ2-7, with 7 positions matching TRBD2. The CDR3 spans 17 residues. Germline trimming cut 5 bases from V and 1 base from J; bases unmatched to any gene: 14. Germline V gene data show CDR1 as SGHTA and CDR2 as FQGNSA. CDR3 sequence reads: CASSRKYERGRSYEQYF. The CDR3 DNA is TGTGCCAGCAGCCGGAAATACGAGCGGGGAAGGTCCTACGAGCAGTACTTC.

The rearrangement uses TRBV6-2 or TRBV6-3 and TRBJ2-3; D is unclear. From germline, CDR1 is MNHEY and CDR2 SVGEGT. This CDR3 comprises 18 residues. Trimming removed 0 bases at V and 0 bases at J, with 16 bases between. The CDR3 DNA reads as TGTGCCAGCAGTTACTCGGCGGCGGCCGGCCCTAGCACAGATACGCAGTATTTT. Its translation is CASSYSAAAGPSTDTQYF.

The J gene is TRBJ1-4, the V gene TRBV4-3; TRBD1 is a possible D gene (6 bases). The CDR3 runs to 12 residues. Germline V CDR1 and CDR2: LGHNA, YSLEER. The germline V and J ends were trimmed by 1 base and 10 bases, with 7 bases remaining between them. The CDR3 sequence: CASSQAQGKLFF. DNA for the CDR3: TGCGCCAGCAGCCAAGCACAGGGAAAACTGTTTTTT.